The 20 T cell receptor beta chains presented below share a single source sample, sequenced in a study of T cells in Graves' hyperthyroidism and ophthalmopathy. The TCR beta CDR3 regions underwent amplification using RNA transcripts as the source. TCR CDR3 regions were first amplified by RT-PCR with HTBI primers. Each CDR3 protein gets one entry after TCRdb re-called the multiplex PCR reads with MiXCR. The sample holds around 800,000 distinct CDR3 sequences, about 38% seen once. The sequenced sample was blood. The receptors come from a young man with Graves' hyperthyroidism.

Many counts were recorded for this clonotype. CDR3 nucleotides: TGTGCCATCAGTGACAATAACTATGGCTACACCTTC. The encoded protein is CAISDNNYGYTF. V usage is TRBV10-3 and J usage is TRBJ1-2; D call uncertain. The CDR3 sequence is 12 residues long. Looked up from germline, CDR1 is ENHRY and CDR2 is SYGVKD. V lost 3 bases and J 1 base, leaving 3 bases between the germline ends.

In this sample, this clonotype turned up a few times. The V and J genes are TRBV7-8 and TRBJ2-7; 8 bases line up with TRBD1. The trim removed 0 bases at V and 4 bases at J, leaving 5 bases unmatched. The germline V gene encodes CDR1 SGHVS and CDR2 FQNEAQ. CDR3 length equals 15 residues. This CDR3 is CASSLATGGYYEQYF. The CDR3 coding sequence is TGTGCCAGCAGCTTAGCCACAGGGGGTTATTACGAGCAGTACTTC.

This clonotype was counted between two and nine times. V usage is TRBV7-2 and J usage is TRBJ1-1; a weak D match, TRBD1 (6 bases). This CDR3 is built from 14 residues. Germline assignment: CDR1 SGHTA and CDR2 FQGNSA. The ends were cut back, 1 base at V and 6 bases at J, with 12 bases in the middle. CDR3 coding DNA: TGTGCCAGCAGCTTAGAGGGGGGAAGGGCTGAAGCTTTCTTT. Protein sequence: CASSLEGGRAEAFF.

This clonotype was seen a few times. The chain couples TRBV2 to TRBJ1-4, with D hard to call. V was trimmed by 6 bases and J by 4 bases, leaving 12 bases between them. From germline, CDR1 is SNHLY and CDR2 FYNNEI. CDR3 size: 14 residues. CDR3 coding DNA: TGTGCCAGCAGATACGAACAGTTTAATGAAAAACTGTTTTTT. Protein: CASRYEQFNEKLFF. The full variable domain, completed using reference TRBV2 and TRBJ1-4, is EPEVTQTPSHQVTQMGQEVILRCVPISNHLYFYWYRQILGQKVEFLVSFYNNEISEKSEIFDDQFSVERPDGSNFTLKIRSTKLEDSAMYFCASRYEQFNEKLFFGSGTQLSVL.

This chain connects TRBV7-9 to TRBJ2-7; the match to TRBD1 covers 7 bases. Germline V lookup: CDR1 SEHNR, CDR2 FQNEAQ (reference sequence). The CDR3 has 15 residues. V lost 2 bases and J lost 2; bases outside the gene matches: 6. In DNA, the CDR3 is TGTGCCAGCAGCTTATTCCGACAGGGTGCCTACGAGCAGTACTTC. Translated, it gives CASSLFRQGAYEQYF.

This clonotype turned up a few times. CDR3 protein: CASSLVPQNEAFF. As DNA, the CDR3 is TGTGCCAGCAGCTTAGTTCCCCAGAATGAAGCTTTCTTT. The gene calls are TRBV7-9 and TRBJ1-1; D call uncertain. CDR1 and CDR2 (germline): SEHNR, FQNEAQ (reference sequence). The V end was cut by 1 base, the J end by 7 bases, with 10 bases between. This CDR3 comprises 13 residues.

The rearrangement joins TRBV20-1 to TRBJ1-1; a possible D gene is TRBD1 (6 bases). Trimming took off 0 bases at V and 7 bases at J, with 18 bases between the two ends. The CDR3 length is 15 residues. From germline, CDR1 is DFQATT and CDR2 SNEGSKA (reference sequence). DNA of the CDR3: TGCAGTGCTAGAGATGGACCGGGGGGGGCTGTTGAAGCTTTCTTT. It codes for CSARDGPGGAVEAFF.

This clonotype appeared many times. V and J are TRBV20-1 and TRBJ2-5, with unresolved D. This CDR3 is 11 amino acids long. Germline CDR1 and CDR2: DFQATT and SNEGSKA (reference sequence). Trimming pared 7 bases from V and 2 bases from J, leaving 8 bases between. CDR3 bases: TGCAGTGGACAACGGCAAGAGACCCAGTACTTC. Encoded protein: CSGQRQETQYF.

The chain carries TRBV20-1 and TRBJ1-5; a possible D gene is TRBD1 (5 bases). V lost 6 bases, J lost 5 bases, and 14 bases lay in between. Per germline, CDR1 DFQATT and CDR2 SNEGSKA (reference sequence). This CDR3 contains 13 residues. CDR3 region: CSAADRDDQPQHF. Written as DNA, the CDR3 is TGCAGTGCAGCAGACCGGGACGATCAGCCCCAGCATTTT.

This clonotype was counted many times. The rearrangement joins TRBV2 to TRBJ1-6; D unresolved. Trimming removed 1 base at V and 0 bases at J, with 7 bases between. The CDR3 loop spans 16 amino acids. CDR1 and CDR2 (germline): SNHLY, FYNNEI. CDR3 DNA sequence: TGTGCCAGCAGTGAAGACCGCAGCTCCTATAATTCACCCCTCCACTTT. It is translated as CASSEDRSSYNSPLHF.

On this clonotype itself: An end of the junction differs from the germline gene, which may be a read error. The chain joins TRBV2 to TRBJ2-2; D is uncertain. Looked up from germline, CDR1 is SNHLY and CDR2 is FYNNEI. This CDR3 comprises 8 residues. The CDR3 sequence: CAGSELFF. The CDR3 region has the DNA TGTGCCGGCAGTGAGCTGTTTTTT.

The chain combines TRBV25-1 with TRBJ2-3, with TRBD2 as a possible D gene (5 bases). The germline gives CDR1 MGHDK, CDR2 SYGVNS. The CDR3 totals 10 residues. V was trimmed by 8 bases and J by 11 bases, leaving 11 bases between them. This CDR3 is CASGEYGQYF. Here the CDR3 DNA reads TGTGCCAGCGGGGAGTATGGGCAGTATTTT.

As concerns this clonotype: This may stem from a read error, because a much larger clone lies one nucleotide away. This chain connects TRBV29-1 to TRBJ2-7; possibly TRBD2 for D (6 bases). This CDR3 is 12 amino acids long. V lost 4 bases and J lost 5, with 12 bases in between. Germline values: CDR1 SQVTM, CDR2 ANQGSEA. CDR3 protein: CSVGAGTDEQYF. The CDR3 DNA reads as TGCAGCGTTGGGGCTGGGACTGACGAGCAGTACTTC.

The J gene is TRBJ1-3, the V gene TRBV6-2 or TRBV6-3, with TRBD1 as a possible D gene (5 bases). The V end lost 6 bases, the J end lost 5 bases, and 11 bases lay between the germline ends. The germline gives CDR1 MNHEY, CDR2 SVGEGT. This CDR3 is built from 13 residues. The CDR3 region is CASSGGTRNTIYF. DNA for the CDR3: TGTGCCAGCAGCGGGGGGACCAGAAACACCATATATTTT.

To note about this clonotype: A much bigger clone sits one base away, suggesting this may be a read error. In nucleotides, the CDR3 is TGCGCCAGCGCGGATGGGACAAGGTACTACGAGCAGTACTTC. Its protein product is CASADGTRYYEQYF. The chain employs TRBV10-2 and TRBJ2-7, with D perhaps matching TRBD1 (6 bases). The germline V and J ends were trimmed by 8 bases and 3 bases, with 17 bases remaining between them. Germline assignment: CDR1 WSHSY and CDR2 SAAADI. The CDR3 extends over 14 amino acids.

J is TRBJ1-4 and V is TRBV15; tentatively, D is TRBD1 (5 bases). CDR3 length: 13 residues. Trimming pared 6 bases from V and 5 bases from J, leaving 10 bases between. The germline gives CDR1 LNHNV, CDR2 YYDKDF (reference sequence). The CDR3 sequence is CATRGEYNEKLFF. The CDR3, as DNA: TGTGCCACCAGAGGGGAGTACAATGAAAAACTGTTTTTT.

The sample holds a few counts of this clonotype. The rearrangement links TRBV4-3 to TRBJ2-5; 7 nucleotides agree with TRBD2. CDR3 size: 14 residues. J was trimmed by 4 bases and V by 8 bases; bases with no gene match: 10. Germline V gene data show CDR1 as LGHNA and CDR2 as YSLEER. CDR3 in DNA: TGCGCCAGCGGTCATGCGGGAGTCGGAGAGACCCAGTACTTC. This encodes CASGHAGVGETQYF.

V usage is TRBV19 and J usage is TRBJ1-3; D remains ambiguous. In germline, CDR1 is LNHDA, CDR2 SQIVND (reference sequence). The germline V and J ends were trimmed by 7 bases and 0 bases, with 13 bases remaining between them. The CDR3 sequence is 15 residues long. CDR3 protein: CASNQGPYSGNTIYF. The CDR3 region has the DNA TGTGCCAGTAACCAAGGACCCTACTCTGGAAACACCATATATTTT. Looking up the rest from reference TRBV19 and TRBJ1-3 gives the full variable domain: DGGITQSPKYLFRKEGQNVTLSCEQNLNHDAMYWYRQDPGQGLRLIYYSQIVNDFQKGDIAEGYSVSREKKESFPLTVTSAQKNPTAFYLCASNQGPYSGNTIYFGEGSWLTVV.

This clonotype was found many times. Sequence at one end of the junction differs from germline and may be a read error. The chain joins TRBV5-1 to TRBJ2-7; either TRBD1 or TRBD2 may fit D (5 bases each). The CDR3 spans 13 residues. Per germline, CDR1 SGHRS and CDR2 YFSETQ. The CDR3 spells CASSWDGTYEQYF. The CDR3 bases are TGTGCCAGCAGTTGGGACGGAACCTACGAGCAGTACTTC.

In the case of this clonotype: At one boundary the junction diverges from the germline segment, which might be a read error. The genes are TRBV7-7 and TRBJ2-1, with TRBD2 identical over 8 bases. Germline V lookup: CDR1 SSHAT, CDR2 FNYEAQ (reference sequence). This CDR3 comprises 13 residues. The CDR3 coding sequence is TGTGCTAGCAGCTCGGGGGGGGTGAATGAGCAGTTCTTC. It encodes CASSSGGVNEQFF.